This record concerns one T cell receptor (beta chain) sequence. Its antigen is not identified. This CDR3 is 12 amino acids long. The source of the sample is a study of early T cells in non-severe SARS-CoV-2 infection. Study overall: Sequencing input comprised bulk RNA from unsorted whole blood; chain pairing was not available. Study conclusions and caveats: Private and CD4 specificities were missed by VDJdb matching, skewed to anti-spike CD8.

The library protocol tagged individual cDNA molecules with unique molecular identifiers. TCRdb re-called the 5' RACE reads with MiXCR, one entry per CDR3 protein. The sample has 100,000 to 130,000 distinct CDR3 sequences, around an eighth seen once. The sample was whole blood. The sequence was obtained from an adult who was a healthcare worker with PCR-confirmed SARS-CoV-2 infection or an uninfected control (not recorded which). The V gene is TRBV12-2, the J gene TRBJ2-7. TRBV12-2 is noted as a pseudogene. The CDR3 spells CASRLIRYEQYF. The CDR3 DNA is TGTGCAAGTCGCTTAATCCGCTACGAGCAGTACTTC.